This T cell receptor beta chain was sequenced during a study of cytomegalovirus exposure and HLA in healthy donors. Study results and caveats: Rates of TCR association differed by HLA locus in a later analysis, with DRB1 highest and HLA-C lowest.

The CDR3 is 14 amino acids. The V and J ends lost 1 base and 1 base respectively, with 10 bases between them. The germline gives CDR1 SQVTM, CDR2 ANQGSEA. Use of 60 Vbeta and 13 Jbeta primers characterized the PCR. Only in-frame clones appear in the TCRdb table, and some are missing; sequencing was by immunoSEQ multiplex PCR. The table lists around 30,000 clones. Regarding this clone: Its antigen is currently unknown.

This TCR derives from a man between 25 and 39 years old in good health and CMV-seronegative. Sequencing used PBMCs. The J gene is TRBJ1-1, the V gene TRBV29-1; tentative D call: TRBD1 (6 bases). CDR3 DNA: TGCAGCGTTGAAGTACGGGGGGCGAACACTGAAGCTTTCTTT. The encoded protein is CSVEVRGANTEAFF.